This note documents a single TCR beta chain sequence. These data belong to a study of cytomegalovirus exposure and HLA in healthy donors. This PCR relied on a set of 60 Vbeta primers and 13 Jbeta primers. Method: immunoSEQ multiplex PCR; TCRdb's copy keeps in-frame clones and lacks some. This table has some 120,000 clones, around 80% appearing once. The CDR3 totals 14 residues. Germline CDR1 is SQVTM and CDR2 is ANQGSEA. V gave up 4 bases and J gave up 1 base; unmatched junction bases: 7. The TCR was taken from a man aged 50 or older in good health and CMV-seronegative. The sequenced sample was PBMCs. The gene calls are TRBV29-1 and TRBJ2-7; 7 bases fit TRBD2. The CDR3 protein is CSVVVREASYEQYF. For the CDR3, the DNA is TGCAGCGTTGTCGTACGGGAGGCGTCCTACGAGCAGTACTTC.